This paragraph covers one T cell receptor beta chain sequence. The antigen is undetermined. The sample originates from a study of graft-versus-host responses after intestinal transplantation. Across the study: Recipients had multivisceral, liver-intestinal, or isolated intestinal transplants.

TCRdb's table, derived via immunoSEQ multiplex PCR, lists solely in-frame clones and lacks some. The sample lists some 85,000 clones, roughly 90% occurring once. This specimen was unstimulated CD8+ T cells sorted from spleen or lymph node cells, taken before transplant. This clonotype was obtained from a human donor who was the organ donor for an intestinal transplant.

The CDR3, as DNA: TGCGCCAGCAGCCAAGACCCAGGGGGCTATGGCTACACCTTC. Translating gives CASSQDPGGYGYTF. This rearrangement joins TRBV4-3 to TRBJ1-2; TRBD1 matches 7 bases. Per germline, CDR1 LGHNA and CDR2 YSLEER. V trimming: 0 bases; J trimming: 4 bases; junction bases outside the gene matches: 2. This CDR3 is 14 amino acids long.